The entry that follows covers one T cell receptor beta chain sequence. The data originate from a study of blood T cells in healthy people across ages. A minimum of 7 million PBMCs was isolated per sample. Germline lookup yields CDR1 DFQATT and CDR2 SNEGSKA (reference sequence). This CDR3 has 14 amino acids. A second about 7 to 11 cycle PCR used barcoded and J-beta primers. Samples each returned at least 2.5 million CDR3-containing paired-end reads. A single record per CDR3 protein comes from TCRdb applying MiXCR to the 5' RACE reads. This sample yields around 1,000,000 distinct CDR3 sequences, of which almost 25% are seen a single time; around 0.75% belongs to the top ten. These data were also reused for a study on T cells of mothers and their children.

The sample was blood. The source of this sequence is a girl aged 2 to 10 in good health. The chain combines TRBV20-1 with TRBJ2-7; 7 nucleotides agree with TRBD2. The assigned J gene may be wrong: the sequence end matches TRBJ2-1 better. CDR3 coding DNA: TGCAGTGCTAGTGGGGGGGACCCCTTCAATGAGCAGTTCTTC. Its protein is CSASGGDPFNEQFF.